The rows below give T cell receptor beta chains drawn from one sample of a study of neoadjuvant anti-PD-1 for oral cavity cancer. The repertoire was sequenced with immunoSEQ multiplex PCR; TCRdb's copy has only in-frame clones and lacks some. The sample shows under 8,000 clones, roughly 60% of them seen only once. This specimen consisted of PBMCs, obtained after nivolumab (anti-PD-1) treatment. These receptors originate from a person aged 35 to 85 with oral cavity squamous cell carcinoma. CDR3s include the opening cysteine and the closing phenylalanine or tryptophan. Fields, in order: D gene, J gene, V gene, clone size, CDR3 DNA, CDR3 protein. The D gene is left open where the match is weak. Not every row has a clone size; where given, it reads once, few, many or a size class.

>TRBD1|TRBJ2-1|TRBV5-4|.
TGTGCCAGCAGCTTCCCGGGGGACAGGGTAACCTACAATGAGCAGTTCTTC
CASSFPGDRVTYNEQFF
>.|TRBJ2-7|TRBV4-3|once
TGCGCCAGCAGCCAAGATAGGGGACGTCCCCCCTACGAGCAGTACTTC
CASSQDRGRPPYEQYF
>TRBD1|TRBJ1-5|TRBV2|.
TGTGCCAGCAGAGACAGGGGTTGGGAAAATCAGCCCCAGCATTTT
CASRDRGWENQPQHF
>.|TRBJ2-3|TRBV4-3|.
TGCGCCAGCAGCCAAGATCGGGGAGGGGGGGGCACAGATACGCAGTATTTT
CASSQDRGGGGTDTQYF
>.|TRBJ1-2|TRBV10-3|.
TGTGCCATCAGCCCTGAAAGGGGACCTTATGGCTACACCTTC
CAISPERGPYGYTF
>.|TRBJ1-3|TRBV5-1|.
TGCGCCAGCAGCTTGACTAATGGGGATGGGAGCTCTGGAAACACCATATATTTT
CASSLTNGDGSSGNTIYF
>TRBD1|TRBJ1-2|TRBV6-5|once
TGTGCCAGCAGCCCGGGACAGATAGCCTATGGCTACACCTTC
CASSPGQIAYGYTF
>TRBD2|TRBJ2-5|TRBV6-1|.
TGTGCCAGCACGGGACTAGCGGGAGGAAAAGGGACCCAGTACTTC
CASTGLAGGKGTQYF
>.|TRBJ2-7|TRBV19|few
TGTGCCAGTAGCCCGCGGAATGACGAGCAGTACTTC
CASSPRNDEQYF
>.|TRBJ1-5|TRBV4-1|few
TGCGCCAGCAGCCAAGGGCAGACTAGCAATCAGCCCCAGCATTTT
CASSQGQTSNQPQHF
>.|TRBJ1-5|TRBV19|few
TGTGCCAGTAGTATTGGGAGACAGGTCATGAATCAGCCCCAGCATTTT
CASSIGRQVMNQPQHF
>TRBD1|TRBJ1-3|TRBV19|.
TGTGCCAGTAGTACCAGCGACAGGGGGATTGGAAACACCATATATTTT
CASSTSDRGIGNTIYF
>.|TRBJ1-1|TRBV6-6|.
TGTGCCAGCAGTTACTCTAAAAGGGCCGAAACTGAAGCTTTCTTT
CASSYSKRAETEAFF
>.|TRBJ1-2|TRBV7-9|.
TGTGCCAGCAGCTTAGCACTCGCCGACTATGGCTACACCTTC
CASSLALADYGYTF
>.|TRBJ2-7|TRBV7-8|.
TGTGCCAGCAGCTCCCGGGAGGGACAGGGTTCGTACGAGCAGTACTTC
CASSSREGQGSYEQYF
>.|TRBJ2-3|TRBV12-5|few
TGTGCTAGTGGTCATCGGGCAGATACGCAGTATTTT
CASGHRADTQYF
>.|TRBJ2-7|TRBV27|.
TGTGCCAGCAGTAGCAGACAGAGTAGATCCTACGAGCAGTACTTC
CASSSRQSRSYEQYF
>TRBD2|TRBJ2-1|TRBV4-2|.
TGTGCCAGCAGCCAAGGGACTAGCTCCTACAATGAGCAGTTCTTC
CASSQGTSSYNEQFF
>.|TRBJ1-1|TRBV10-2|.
TGCGCCAGCAGGGGACGGAGAGACACTGAAGCTTTCTTT
CASRGRRDTEAFF
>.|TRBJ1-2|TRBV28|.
TGTGCCAGTGGGCAGGGTAGCTATGGCTACACCTTC
CASGQGSYGYTF
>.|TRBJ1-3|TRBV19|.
TGTGCCAGTAGTATAGAACTCTCTGGAAACACCATATATTTT
CASSIELSGNTIYF
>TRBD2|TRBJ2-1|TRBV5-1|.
TGCGCCAGCAGCCTACGGACTAGCGGGGGGGCTCTAGGCTACAATGAGCAGTTCTTC
CASSLRTSGGALGYNEQFF
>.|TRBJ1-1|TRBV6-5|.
TGTGCCAGCGGTCCGAACACTGAAGCTTTCTTT
CASGPNTEAFF
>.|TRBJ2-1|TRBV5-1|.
TGCGCCAGCAGCTTGGGGGGCGGGGTCTACAATGAGCAGTTCTTC
CASSLGGGVYNEQFF
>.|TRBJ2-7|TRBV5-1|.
TGCGCCAGCAGCTCCGGGTCCTCCTACGAGCAGTACTTC
CASSSGSSYEQYF
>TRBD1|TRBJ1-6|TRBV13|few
TGTGCCAGCAGCGGCGACAGGGCTTATAATTCACCCCTCCACTTT
CASSGDRAYNSPLHF
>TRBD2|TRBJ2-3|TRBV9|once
TGTGCCAGCAGCGTCGGGACTATTACCACAGATACGCAGTATTTT
CASSVGTITTDTQYF
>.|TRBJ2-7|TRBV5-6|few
TGTGCCAGCAGCTTACCCCCGGGACTGCAGTACTTC
CASSLPPGLQYF
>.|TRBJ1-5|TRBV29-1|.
TGCAGCGTCGCCAGTGCGGTAGGTCAGCCCCAGCATTTT
CSVASAVGQPQHF
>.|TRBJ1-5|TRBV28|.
TGTGCCAGCAGGATCGTCTATAGCAATCAGCCCCAGCATTTT
CASRIVYSNQPQHF
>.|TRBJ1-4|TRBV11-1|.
TGTGCCAGCAGCAGTGAAAAACTGTTTTTT
CASSSEKLFF
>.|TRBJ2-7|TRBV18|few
TGTGCCAGCTCACTACAGGGCGTCGGCGAGCAGTACTTC
CASSLQGVGEQYF
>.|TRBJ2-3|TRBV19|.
TGTGCCAGTAGTATGCAGGTGAGCACAGATACGCAGTATTTT
CASSMQVSTDTQYF
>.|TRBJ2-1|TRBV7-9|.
TGTGCCAGCAGCTTAGACCTACGGACCTCACAGTTCTTC
CASSLDLRTSQFF
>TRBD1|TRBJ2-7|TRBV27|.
TGTGCCAGCAGTTTATGGTATGGTTTAGGACAGGTGAACGAGCAGTACTTC
CASSLWYGLGQVNEQYF
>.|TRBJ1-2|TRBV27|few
TGTGCCAGCAGTTCGTCTTCCGGGGATTTATCCTATGGCTACACCTTC
CASSSSSGDLSYGYTF
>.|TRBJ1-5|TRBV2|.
TGTGCCAGCGGAATCAGGGCAGGGTGGGTCAATCAGCCCCAGCATTTT
CASGIRAGWVNQPQHF
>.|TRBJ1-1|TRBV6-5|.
TGTGCCAGCAGTCCGGGACACGAAACCTACACTGAAGCTTTCTTT
CASSPGHETYTEAFF
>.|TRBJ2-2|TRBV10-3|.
TGTGCCATCACCAGGGACCATCCCGGGGAGCTGTTTTTT
CAITRDHPGELFF
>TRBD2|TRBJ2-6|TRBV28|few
TGTGCCAGCGGGCTTTCGGGACTAGTCTCTGGGGCCAACGTCCTGACTTTC
CASGLSGLVSGANVLTF
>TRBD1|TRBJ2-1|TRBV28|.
TGTGCCAGCAGACCAACAGGGGCTGAGCAGTTCTTC
CASRPTGAEQFF
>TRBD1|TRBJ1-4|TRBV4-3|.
TGCGCCAGCAGCCGTGGGACAGGGTATAATGAAAAACTGTTTTTT
CASSRGTGYNEKLFF
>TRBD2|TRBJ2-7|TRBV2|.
TGTGCCAGCAGACCCCTAGCGGGGGATTTGGCACAGTACTTC
CASRPLAGDLAQYF
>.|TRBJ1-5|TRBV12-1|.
TGTGCCAGCAGCTTTGGGGGACCAGGGGACTGGGGTCAGCCCCAGCATTTT
CASSFGGPGDWGQPQHF
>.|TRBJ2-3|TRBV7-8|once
TGTGCCAGCAGCCTACAGGGTGGGGGTAGCACAGATACGCAGTATTTT
CASSLQGGGSTDTQYF
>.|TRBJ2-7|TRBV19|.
TGTGCCAGTAGTGAGGCAGTCGACTACGAGCAGTACTTC
CASSEAVDYEQYF
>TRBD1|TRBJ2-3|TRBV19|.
TGTGCCAGTAGAAAGGGACAGGGGACAGATACGCAGTATTTT
CASRKGQGTDTQYF
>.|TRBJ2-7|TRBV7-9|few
TGTGCCAGCAGCCCCCGGAAGGGGCAGGGAACCTACGAGCAGTACTTC
CASSPRKGQGTYEQYF
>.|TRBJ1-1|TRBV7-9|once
TGTGCCAGCAGCTTATCGAGGGGGGTGAACACTGAAGCTTTCTTT
CASSLSRGVNTEAFF
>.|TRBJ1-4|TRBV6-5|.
TGTGCCAGCAGTTATTCGCCGGCAGGGCTTAATGAAAAACTGTTTTTT
CASSYSPAGLNEKLFF
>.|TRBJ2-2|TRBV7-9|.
TGTGCCAGCAGCTTAGCTGCAACCGGGGAGCTGTTTTTT
CASSLAATGELFF
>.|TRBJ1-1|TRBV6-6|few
TGTGCCAGCAGTTTATCGGTTTCTACTGAAGCTTTCTTT
CASSLSVSTEAFF
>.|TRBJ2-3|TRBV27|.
TGTGCCAGCAGTTTATCGAAACTCACAGATACGCAGTATTTT
CASSLSKLTDTQYF
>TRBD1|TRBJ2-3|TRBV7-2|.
TGTGCCAGCAGCCCCAACAGGGGTTCAGATACGCAGTATTTT
CASSPNRGSDTQYF
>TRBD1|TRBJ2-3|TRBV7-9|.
TGTGCCAGCAGCTCGGACAGGGGGCTCGGAGATACGCAGTATTTT
CASSSDRGLGDTQYF